The clone carrying this TCR beta chain was observed a few times. Its target is unknown. This sample stems from a study of T cell repertoires in cytomegalovirus infection. TCRdb passed the reads through MiXCR, listing each CDR3 protein once. The table lists hundreds of thousands of distinct CDR3 sequences, around 32% of them singletons. Study-level points and caveats: Dominating the ex vivo response were HLA-C-restricted CMV-specific TCR beta clonotypes.

Trimming pared 0 bases from V and 2 bases from J, leaving 11 bases between. The CDR3 has 15 amino acids. Germline V lookup: CDR1 LNHNV, CDR2 YYDKDF (reference sequence). The chain joins TRBV15 to TRBJ2-7; D gene uncertain. The sequence was collected from a human donor in good health (CMV status not recorded). Some clones in this sample may be carry-over from other donors' samples. Sample: PBMCs. Here the CDR3 reads CATSRDISTAYEQYF. The DNA for the CDR3 is TGTGCCACCAGCAGAGATATAAGCACCGCCTACGAGCAGTACTTC.